This T cell receptor (beta chain) was identified during a study of early T cells in non-severe SARS-CoV-2 infection. CDR1 SGHTA and CDR2 FQGNSA come from the germline V gene. Germline trimming cut 5 bases from V and 6 bases from J; bases unmatched to any gene: 6. The CDR3 length is 15 residues. Points on this clonotype: Antigen specificity is unknown.

Individual cDNA molecules were tagged with unique molecular identifiers, the study reported. TCRdb recomputed calls from the 5' RACE reads with MiXCR, one row per CDR3 protein. The sample gives just over 80,000 distinct CDR3 sequences, approximately 13% of which show up once; about 1.5% is in the top ten. Overall study results and limits: Using VDJdb, the matching emphasized anti-spike CD8 responses while missing private and CD4 specificities.

The V and J genes are TRBV7-2 and TRBJ2-2, with 10 positions matching TRBD2. This receptor was identified in an adult who was a healthcare worker with PCR-confirmed SARS-CoV-2 infection or an uninfected control (not recorded which). Sequenced input: whole blood. In DNA, the CDR3 is TGTGCCAGCAGCGTCCAGCGGGGGGGCGCCGGGGAGCTGTTTTTT. It codes for CASSVQRGGAGELFF.